The clone carrying this TCR beta chain has only a few counts. Its antigen is unknown. The germline CDR1 and CDR2 sequences are GTSNPN and SVGIG (reference sequence). V lost 5 bases to trimming and J lost 0 bases, with 7 bases between them. CDR3 length equals 12 residues. TCRalpha and TCRbeta libraries used 5'RACE with constant-segment primers and UMIs. A single record per CDR3 protein comes from TCRdb applying MiXCR to the 5' RACE reads. This repertoire shows about half a million distinct CDR3 sequences, 15% to 20% found once; its top ten account for 12%. The sample originates from a study of T-cell memory formation after mild COVID-19. On the study more broadly: TCR clusters largely stayed donor specific. Notes on the study in general: Contracting clones from day 15 to 85 had balanced CD4/CD8; later expanders favoured CD4+. Among contracting clones, CD4+ were mainly CM/EM and CD8+ enriched in EMRA.

This rearrangement joins TRBV30 to TRBJ1-1; no clear D gene. This clonotype was obtained from an adult woman who had mild COVID-19 (a few samples of this study predate the infection). Cell type and time point are not known. Sequencing was done on a sample of PBMCs or a T cell subset sorted from them (not recorded which). CDR3 coding DNA: TGTGCCTGGGGACGAATGAACACTGAAGCTTTCTTT. It translates to CAWGRMNTEAFF.